The present T cell receptor (beta chain) was sequenced within a study of shared clonotypes between healthy human individuals. V gave up 4 bases and J gave up 7 bases, with 16 bases separating them. Germline-derived CDR1 and CDR2 are SGHVS and FQNEAQ. The length of the CDR3 is 15 residues. Authors' data handling: Quality scores were absent from the junction-only immunoSEQ sequences, so filtering differed. Clones were sequenced by immunoSEQ multiplex PCR, and TCRdb holds only the in-frame ones, with some missing. V, J and clone size reflect that table, while D and trimming were determined from the DNA. Here the sample spans approximately 500,000 clones, 65% to 85% being singletons.

V is TRBV7-8 and J is TRBJ2-2; maybe TRBD2 (6 bases). Sequenced sample: PBMCs. The receptor comes from a woman in her forties in good health. Some clones in this sample may be carry-over from other donors' samples. The CDR3 loop reads CASSSTGLRDGELFF. Here the CDR3 DNA reads TGTGCCAGCAGCTCCACGGGACTGAGGGACGGGGAGCTGTTTTTT.